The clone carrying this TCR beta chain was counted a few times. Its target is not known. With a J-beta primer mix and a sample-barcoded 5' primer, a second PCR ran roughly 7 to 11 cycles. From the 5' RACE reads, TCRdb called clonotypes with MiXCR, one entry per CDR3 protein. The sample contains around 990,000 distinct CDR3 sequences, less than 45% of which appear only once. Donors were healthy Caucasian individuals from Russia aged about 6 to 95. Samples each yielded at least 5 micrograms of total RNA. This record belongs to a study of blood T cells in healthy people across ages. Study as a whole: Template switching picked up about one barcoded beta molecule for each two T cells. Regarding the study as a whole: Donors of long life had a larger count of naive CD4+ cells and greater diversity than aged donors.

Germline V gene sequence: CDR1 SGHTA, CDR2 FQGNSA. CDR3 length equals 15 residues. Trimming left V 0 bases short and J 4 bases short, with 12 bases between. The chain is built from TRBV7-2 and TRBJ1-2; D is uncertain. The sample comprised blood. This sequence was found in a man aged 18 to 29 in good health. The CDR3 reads CASSLAGRMGYGYTF. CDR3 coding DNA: TGTGCCAGCAGCTTAGCTGGCAGGATGGGCTATGGCTACACCTTC.